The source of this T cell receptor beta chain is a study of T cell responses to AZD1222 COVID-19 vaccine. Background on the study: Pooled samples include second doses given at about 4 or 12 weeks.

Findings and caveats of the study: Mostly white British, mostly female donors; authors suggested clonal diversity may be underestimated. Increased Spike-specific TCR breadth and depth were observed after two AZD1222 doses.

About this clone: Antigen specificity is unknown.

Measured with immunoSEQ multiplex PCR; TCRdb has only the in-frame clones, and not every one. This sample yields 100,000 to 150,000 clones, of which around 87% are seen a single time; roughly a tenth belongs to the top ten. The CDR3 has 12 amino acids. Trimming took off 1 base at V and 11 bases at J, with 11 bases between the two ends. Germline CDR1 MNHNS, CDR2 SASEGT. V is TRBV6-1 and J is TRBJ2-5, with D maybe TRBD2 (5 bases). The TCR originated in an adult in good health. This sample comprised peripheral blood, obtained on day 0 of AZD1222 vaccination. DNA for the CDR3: TGTGCCAGCAGTGAAGTACTTCGGAGGCAGTACTTC. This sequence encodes CASSEVLRRQYF.